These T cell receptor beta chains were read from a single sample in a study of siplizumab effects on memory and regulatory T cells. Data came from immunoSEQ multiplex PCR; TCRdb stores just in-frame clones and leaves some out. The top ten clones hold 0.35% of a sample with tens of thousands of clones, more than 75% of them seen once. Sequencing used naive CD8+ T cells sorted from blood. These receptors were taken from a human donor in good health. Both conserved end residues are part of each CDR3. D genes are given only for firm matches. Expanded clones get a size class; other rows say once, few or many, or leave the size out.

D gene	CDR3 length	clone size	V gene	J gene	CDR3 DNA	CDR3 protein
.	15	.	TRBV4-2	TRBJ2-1	TGTGCCAGCAGCCAAGAGCGGACTCCAGGGAATGAGCAGTTCTTC	CASSQERTPGNEQFF
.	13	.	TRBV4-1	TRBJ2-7	TGCGCCAGCAGCCCATTTGAGACGGACGAGCAGTACTTC	CASSPFETDEQYF
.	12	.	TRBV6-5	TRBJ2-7	TGTGCCAGCGGGGCGGTTTCCTACGAGCAGTACTTC	CASGAVSYEQYF
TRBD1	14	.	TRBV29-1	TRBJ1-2	TGCAGCGTTGTAGGGACAGGAATATCAAGTGGCTACACCTTC	CSVVGTGISSGYTF
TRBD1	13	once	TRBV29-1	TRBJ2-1	TGCGCGACCTGGACAGGGGGGTACAATGAGCAGTTCTTC	CATWTGGYNEQFF
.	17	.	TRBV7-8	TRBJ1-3	TGTGCCAGCAGCGCGGGACGGATTGGGCCATCTGGAAACACCATATATTTT	CASSAGRIGPSGNTIYF
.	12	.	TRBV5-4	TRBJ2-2	TGTGCCAGCAGCTCCATCACCGGGGAGCTGTTTTTT	CASSSITGELFF
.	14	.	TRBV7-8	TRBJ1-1	TGTGCCAGCAGCTTAACGAGGATGAACACTGAAGCTTTCTTT	CASSLTRMNTEAFF
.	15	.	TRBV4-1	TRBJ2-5	TGCGCCAGCAGCCAAGGGACAACTCTCCAAGAGACCCAGTACTTC	CASSQGTTLQETQYF
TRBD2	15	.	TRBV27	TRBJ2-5	TGTGCCAGCAGGCTAGCGGGGGCCCCGGAAGAGACCCAGTACTTC	CASRLAGAPEETQYF
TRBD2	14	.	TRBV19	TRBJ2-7	TGTGCCACCGGGGAGGGATTTGGGGCCTACGAGCAGTACTTC	CATGEGFGAYEQYF
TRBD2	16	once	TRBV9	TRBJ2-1	TGTGCCAGCAGCGTAGAGGGAGGGGATCCCCTCAATGAGCAGTTCTTC	CASSVEGGDPLNEQFF
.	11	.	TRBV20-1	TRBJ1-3	TGCAGTGCTAGTATTGGAAACACCATATATTTT	CSASIGNTIYF
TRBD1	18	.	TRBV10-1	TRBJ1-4	TGCGCCAGCAGTGGGGGAGACAGGGGGCTTACGGCTAATGAAAAACTGTTTTTT	CASSGGDRGLTANEKLFF
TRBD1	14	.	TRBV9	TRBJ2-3	TGTGCCAGCAGCGGGACAGGGGGAAGAAATACGCAGTATTTT	CASSGTGGRNTQYF
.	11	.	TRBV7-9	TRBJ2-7	TGTGCCAGCAGCCAGAGCTCGGAGCAGTACTTC	CASSQSSEQYF
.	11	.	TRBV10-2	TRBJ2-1	TGCGCCAGCAGTGACCGGGCATTACCGTTCTTC	CASSDRALPFF
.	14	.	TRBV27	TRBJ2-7	TGTGCCAGCAGTCCCAGGACGGATCTTGGAGAGCAGTACTTC	CASSPRTDLGEQYF
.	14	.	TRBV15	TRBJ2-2	TGTGCCACCAGCGGGTATACAGGTGACGGGGAGCTGTTTTTT	CATSGYTGDGELFF
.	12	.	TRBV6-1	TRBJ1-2	TGTGCCAGCAGTGAAGGGGGTGAGGGGTCCACCTTC	CASSEGGEGSTF
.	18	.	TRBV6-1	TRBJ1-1	TGTGCCAGCAGTGAATTTCGTAATTGGGAACACCAGAACACTGAAGCTTTCTTT	CASSEFRNWEHQNTEAFF
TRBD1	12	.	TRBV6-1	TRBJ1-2	TGTGCCAGTCGGACAGGGGGCATGGGCTACACCTTC	CASRTGGMGYTF
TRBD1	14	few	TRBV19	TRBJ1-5	TGTGCCAGTAGTACAGGGGGCTTTGATCAGCCCCAGCATTTT	CASSTGGFDQPQHF
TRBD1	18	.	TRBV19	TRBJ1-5	TGTGCCAGTAGTATATGGACCCTTGTGACAGGGCCTAATCAGCCCCAGCATTTT	CASSIWTLVTGPNQPQHF
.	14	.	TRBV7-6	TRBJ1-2	TGTGCCAGCAGGGAGGGCGCCGGGGTGGGAGGCTACACCTTC	CASREGAGVGGYTF
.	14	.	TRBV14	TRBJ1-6	TGTGCCAGCAGCCAAGAAGGAGTAGGGTCACCCCTCCACTTT	CASSQEGVGSPLHF
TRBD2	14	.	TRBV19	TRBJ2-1	TGTGCCAGTAGTACAGCGGGAGAGGGCAATGAGCAGTTCTTC	CASSTAGEGNEQFF
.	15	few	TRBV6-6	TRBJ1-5	TGTGCCAGCAGTTACAATCCAGATAGCAATCAGCCCCAGCATTTT	CASSYNPDSNQPQHF
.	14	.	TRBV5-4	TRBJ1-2	TGTGCCAGCAGCTCGGGCCATACCCAGTATGGCTACACCTTC	CASSSGHTQYGYTF
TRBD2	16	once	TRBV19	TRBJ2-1	TGTGCCAGTAGTATAGGCGGGGGGAGCTCCTACAATGAGCAGTTCTTC	CASSIGGGSSYNEQFF
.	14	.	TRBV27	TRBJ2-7	TGTGCCAGCAGCTCAGGGGCCAAACCTTACGAGCAGTACTTC	CASSSGAKPYEQYF
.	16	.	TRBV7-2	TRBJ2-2	TGTGCCAGCAGCTTAGTGGGGGGAGTGGACACCGGGGAGCTGTTTTTT	CASSLVGGVDTGELFF
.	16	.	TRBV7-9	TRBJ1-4	TGTGCCAGCAGCTTACATGAGTCAGGGGTGGATGAAAAACTGTTTTTT	CASSLHESGVDEKLFF
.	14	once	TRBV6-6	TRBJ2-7	TGTGCCAGCAGAACCACCACCAATCGAGACGAGCAGTACTTC	CASRTTTNRDEQYF
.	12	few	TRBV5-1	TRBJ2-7	TGCGCCAGCAGTGTCAATTCCTACGAGCAGTACTTC	CASSVNSYEQYF
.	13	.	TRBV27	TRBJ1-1	TGTGCCAGCAGTTTATTGGGGAACACTGAAGCTTTCTTT	CASSLLGNTEAFF
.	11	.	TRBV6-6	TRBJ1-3	TGTGCCAGCAGCCTATCGAACACCATATATTTT	CASSLSNTIYF
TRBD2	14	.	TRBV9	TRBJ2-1	TGTGCCAGCCTCAGCGGGGGATCCTACAATGAGCAGTTCTTC	CASLSGGSYNEQFF
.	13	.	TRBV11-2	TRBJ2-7	TGTGCCAGCAGCTCGGACAGCTCCTACGAGCAGTACTTC	CASSSDSSYEQYF
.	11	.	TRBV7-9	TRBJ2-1	TGTGCCAGCACCTACTTTAATGAGCAGTTCTTC	CASTYFNEQFF
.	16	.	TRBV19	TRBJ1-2	TGTGCCAGTAGTATAGGTACAGCCAGATCTAACTATGGCTACACCTTC	CASSIGTARSNYGYTF
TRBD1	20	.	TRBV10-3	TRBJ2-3	TGTGCCATCAGCCAATCTACCCCCGATTTGAGGGGGCTGAGGGCAGGGACGCAGTATTTT	CAISQSTPDLRGLRAGTQYF
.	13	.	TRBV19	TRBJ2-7	TGTGCCAGTAGTCGGGACTCAGCCTACGAGCAGTACTTC	CASSRDSAYEQYF
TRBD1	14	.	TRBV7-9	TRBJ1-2	TGTGCCAGCAGCTTACCCGGGACAGTCTATGGCTACACCTTC	CASSLPGTVYGYTF
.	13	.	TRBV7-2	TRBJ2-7	TGTGCCAGCAGCTCTATCCGGACCCACGAGCAGTACTTC	CASSSIRTHEQYF
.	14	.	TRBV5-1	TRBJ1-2	TGCGCCAGCAGCCAAAACGTGGATTCCTATGGCTACACCTTC	CASSQNVDSYGYTF
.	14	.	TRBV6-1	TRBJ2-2	TGTGCCAGCCGAGAGGGAGGCTACACCGGGGAGCTGTTTTTT	CASREGGYTGELFF
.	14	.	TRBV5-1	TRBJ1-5	TGCGCCAGCAGCTTGGCAGGTTTCAATCAGCCCCAGCATTTT	CASSLAGFNQPQHF
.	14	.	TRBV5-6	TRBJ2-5	TGTGCCAGCAGCTTGGGGGCTTCCCAAGAGACCCAGTACTTC	CASSLGASQETQYF